Listed below are T cell receptor beta chains from one sample, sequenced in a study of blood T cell repertoires in COVID-19. Some clones are missing from TCRdb's copy, which holds only in-frame ones; the method was immunoSEQ multiplex PCR. Among more than 110,000 clones listed, 60% to 85% were seen once. Sequencing was carried out using peripheral blood. These TCRs come from a woman aged 80 or over with active or convalescent COVID-19. Each CDR3 is given without its conserved first and last residue.

v_call	cdr3_aa
TRBV30	AWSILGPGNTIY
TRBV6-2/TRBV6-3	ASSLISEQY
TRBV19	ASSIGQKLYGYT
TRBV18	ASSPGGWGEQY
TRBV5-5	ATRRGDNNEQF
TRBV5-1	ASSLDPNQPQH
TRBV19	ASSIGAGGPDEQF
TRBV11-2	ASSPVPAGGNTYEQY
TRBV28	ASSLDRGNYGYT
TRBV27	ASSTIDSVYEQY
TRBV7-2	ASSRGMNEKLF
TRBV19	ASSIVTSSNYGYT
TRBV7-8	ASSHPGGTGIGYT
TRBV19	ASSQGIEAF